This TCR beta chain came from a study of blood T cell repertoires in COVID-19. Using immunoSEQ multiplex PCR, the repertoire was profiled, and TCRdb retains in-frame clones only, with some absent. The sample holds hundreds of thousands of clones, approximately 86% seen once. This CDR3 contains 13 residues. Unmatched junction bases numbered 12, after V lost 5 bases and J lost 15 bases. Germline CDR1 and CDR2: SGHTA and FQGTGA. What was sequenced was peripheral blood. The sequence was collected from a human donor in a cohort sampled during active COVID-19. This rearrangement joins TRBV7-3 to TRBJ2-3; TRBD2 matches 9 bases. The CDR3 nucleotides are TGTGCCAGCAGCCGGGTGGCGGGGGGGCCTCGATATTTT. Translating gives CASSRVAGGPRYF.